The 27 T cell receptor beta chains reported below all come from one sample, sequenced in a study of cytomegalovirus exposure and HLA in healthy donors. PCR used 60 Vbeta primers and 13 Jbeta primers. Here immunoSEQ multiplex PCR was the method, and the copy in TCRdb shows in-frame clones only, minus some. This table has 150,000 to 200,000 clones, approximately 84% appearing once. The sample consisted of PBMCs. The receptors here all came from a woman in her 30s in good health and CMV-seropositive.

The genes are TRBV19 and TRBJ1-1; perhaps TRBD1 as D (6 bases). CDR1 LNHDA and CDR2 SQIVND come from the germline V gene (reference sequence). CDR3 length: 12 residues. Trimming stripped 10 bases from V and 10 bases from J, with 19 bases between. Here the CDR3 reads CATFRGPAVAFF. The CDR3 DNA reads TGTGCCACCTTCAGGGGCCCCGCGGTAGCTTTCTTT.

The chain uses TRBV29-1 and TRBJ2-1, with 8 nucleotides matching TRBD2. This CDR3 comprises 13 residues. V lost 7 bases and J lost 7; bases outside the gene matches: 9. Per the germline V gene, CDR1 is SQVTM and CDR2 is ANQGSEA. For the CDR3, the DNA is TGCAGCGGGGACCGGGGGGGCCAGAATGAGCAGTTCTTC. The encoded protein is CSGDRGGQNEQFF.

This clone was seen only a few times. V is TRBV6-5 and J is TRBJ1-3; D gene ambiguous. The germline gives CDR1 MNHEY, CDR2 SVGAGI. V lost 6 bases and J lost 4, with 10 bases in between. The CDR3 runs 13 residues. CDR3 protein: CASSRVRGNTIYF. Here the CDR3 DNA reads TGTGCCAGCAGCCGGGTTCGGGGAAACACCATATATTTT.

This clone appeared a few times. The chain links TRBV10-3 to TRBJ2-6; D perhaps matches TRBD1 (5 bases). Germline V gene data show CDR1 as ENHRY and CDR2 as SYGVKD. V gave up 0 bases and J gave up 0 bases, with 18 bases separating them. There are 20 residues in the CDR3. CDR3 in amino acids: CAISESRIDSFLSGANVLTF. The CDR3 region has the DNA TGTGCCATCAGTGAGTCGAGAATCGACAGTTTCCTCTCTGGGGCCAACGTCCTGACTTTC.

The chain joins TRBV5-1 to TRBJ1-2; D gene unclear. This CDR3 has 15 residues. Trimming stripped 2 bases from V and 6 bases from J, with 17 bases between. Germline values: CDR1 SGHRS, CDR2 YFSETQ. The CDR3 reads CASSFTEKSSNGYTF. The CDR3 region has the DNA TGCGCCAGCAGCTTCACAGAAAAATCAAGCAATGGCTACACCTTC.

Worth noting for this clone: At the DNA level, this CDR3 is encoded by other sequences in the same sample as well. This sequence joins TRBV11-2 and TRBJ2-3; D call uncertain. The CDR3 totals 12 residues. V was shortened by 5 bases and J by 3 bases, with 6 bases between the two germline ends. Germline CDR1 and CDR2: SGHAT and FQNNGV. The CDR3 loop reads CASSLSTDTQYF. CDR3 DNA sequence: TGTGCCAGCAGCCTCAGTACAGATACGCAGTATTTT.

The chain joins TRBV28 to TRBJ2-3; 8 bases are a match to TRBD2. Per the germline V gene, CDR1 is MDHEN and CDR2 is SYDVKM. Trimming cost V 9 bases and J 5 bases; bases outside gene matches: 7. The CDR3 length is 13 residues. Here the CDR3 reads CASRAGGRDTQYF. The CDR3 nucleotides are TGTGCCAGTCGTGCGGGAGGAAGAGATACGCAGTATTTT.

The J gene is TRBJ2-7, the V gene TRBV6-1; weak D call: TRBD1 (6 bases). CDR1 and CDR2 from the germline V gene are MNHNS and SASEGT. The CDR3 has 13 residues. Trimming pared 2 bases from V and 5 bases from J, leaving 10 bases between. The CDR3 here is CASSETRGNEQYF. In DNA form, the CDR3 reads TGTGCCAGCAGTGAAACCAGGGGCAACGAGCAGTACTTC.

The CDR3 region is CASTETGLHSPLHF. Written as DNA, the CDR3 is TGTGCCAGCACCGAGACAGGGTTGCATTCACCCCTCCACTTT. This sequence joins TRBV25-1 and TRBJ1-6; TRBD1 matches 7 bases. The CDR3 contains 14 residues. Per the germline V gene, CDR1 is MGHDK and CDR2 is SYGVNS. With 7 bases clipped from V and 8 bases from J, the junction kept 8 bases outside the gene matches.

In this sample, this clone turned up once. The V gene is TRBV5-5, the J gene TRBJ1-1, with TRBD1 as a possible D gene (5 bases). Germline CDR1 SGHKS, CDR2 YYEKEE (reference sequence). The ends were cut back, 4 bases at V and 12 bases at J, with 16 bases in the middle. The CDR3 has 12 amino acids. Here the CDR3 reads CASSQGAVGTFF. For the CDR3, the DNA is TGTGCCAGCAGCCAAGGGGCAGTTGGGACTTTCTTT.

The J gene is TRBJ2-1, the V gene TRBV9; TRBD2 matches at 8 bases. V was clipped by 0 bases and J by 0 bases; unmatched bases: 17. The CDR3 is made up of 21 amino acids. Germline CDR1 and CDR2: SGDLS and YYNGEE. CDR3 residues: CASSVAGGGWRGRSSYNEQFF. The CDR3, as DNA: TGTGCCAGCAGCGTAGCGGGAGGGGGATGGCGGGGGCGAAGCTCCTACAATGAGCAGTTCTTC.

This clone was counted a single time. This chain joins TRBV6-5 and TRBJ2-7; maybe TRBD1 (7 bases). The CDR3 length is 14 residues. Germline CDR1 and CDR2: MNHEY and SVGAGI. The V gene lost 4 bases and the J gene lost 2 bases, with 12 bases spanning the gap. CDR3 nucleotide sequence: TGTGCCAGCAGTTCAGGCGGGACAGCCTACGAGCAGTACTTC. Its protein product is CASSSGGTAYEQYF.

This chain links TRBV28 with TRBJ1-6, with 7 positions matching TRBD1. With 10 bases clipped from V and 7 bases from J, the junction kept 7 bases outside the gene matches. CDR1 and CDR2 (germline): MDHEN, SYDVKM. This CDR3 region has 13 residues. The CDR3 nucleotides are TGTGCCACTGAGGGGGCAGGGAATTCACCCCTCCACTTT. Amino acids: CATEGAGNSPLHF.

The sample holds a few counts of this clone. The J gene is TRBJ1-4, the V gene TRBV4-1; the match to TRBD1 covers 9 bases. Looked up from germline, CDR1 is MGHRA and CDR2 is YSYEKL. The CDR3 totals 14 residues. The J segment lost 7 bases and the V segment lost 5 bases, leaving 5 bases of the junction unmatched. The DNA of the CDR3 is TGCGCCAGCAGCTTAGGGACAGGGCTTGAAAAACTGTTTTTT. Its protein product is CASSLGTGLEKLFF.

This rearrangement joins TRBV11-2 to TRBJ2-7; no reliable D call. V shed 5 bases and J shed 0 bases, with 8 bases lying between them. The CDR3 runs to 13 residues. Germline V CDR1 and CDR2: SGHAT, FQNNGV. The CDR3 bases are TGTGCCAGCAGCCGACGCGGCTCCTACGAGCAGTACTTC. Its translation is CASSRRGSYEQYF.

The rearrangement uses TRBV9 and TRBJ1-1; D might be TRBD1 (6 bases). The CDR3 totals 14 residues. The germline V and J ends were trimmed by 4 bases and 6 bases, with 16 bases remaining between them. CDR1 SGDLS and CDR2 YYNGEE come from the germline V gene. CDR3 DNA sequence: TGTGCCAGCAGCCCTACAGGGTTGGCTTCTGAAGCTTTCTTT. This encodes CASSPTGLASEAFF.

CDR3 protein: CASSAGQGANTIYF. The CDR3 coding sequence is TGTGCCAGCAGCGCGGGACAGGGGGCAAACACCATATATTTT. The chain employs TRBV9 and TRBJ1-3, with 12 bases aligning to TRBD1. V lost 3 bases, J lost 6 bases, and 1 base stayed unmatched. This CDR3 is built from 14 residues. Germline CDR1 reads SGDLS; CDR2 reads YYNGEE.

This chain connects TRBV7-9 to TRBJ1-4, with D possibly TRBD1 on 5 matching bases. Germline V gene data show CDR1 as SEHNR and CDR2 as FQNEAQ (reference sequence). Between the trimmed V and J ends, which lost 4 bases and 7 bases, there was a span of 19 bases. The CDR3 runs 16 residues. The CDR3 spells CASSSNRQGQVEKLFF. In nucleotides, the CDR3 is TGTGCCAGCAGCTCCAATCGCCAGGGTCAAGTTGAAAAACTGTTTTTT.

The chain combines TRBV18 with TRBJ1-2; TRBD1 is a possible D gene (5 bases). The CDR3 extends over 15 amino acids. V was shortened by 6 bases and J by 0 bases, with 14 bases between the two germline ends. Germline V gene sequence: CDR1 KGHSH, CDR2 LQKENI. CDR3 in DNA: TGTGCCAGCTCTCAGGGTGCCCCGTCTAACTATGGCTACACCTTC. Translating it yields CASSQGAPSNYGYTF.

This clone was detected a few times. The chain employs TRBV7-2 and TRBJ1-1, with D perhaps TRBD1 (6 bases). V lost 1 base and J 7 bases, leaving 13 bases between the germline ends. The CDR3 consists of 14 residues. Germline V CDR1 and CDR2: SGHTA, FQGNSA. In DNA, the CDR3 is TGTGCCAGCAGCTTAGACAACAGGGTACGTGAAGCTTTCTTT. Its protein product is CASSLDNRVREAFF.

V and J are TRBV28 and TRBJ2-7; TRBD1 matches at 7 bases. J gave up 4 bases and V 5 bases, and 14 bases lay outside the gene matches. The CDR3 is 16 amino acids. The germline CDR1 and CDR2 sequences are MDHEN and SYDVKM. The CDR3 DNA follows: TGTGCCAGCAGTCAGTCCTCCGGGACAGAGAAGTACGAGCAGTACTTC. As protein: CASSQSSGTEKYEQYF.

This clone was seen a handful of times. This CDR3 reads CASSAGGWDGYTF. DNA of the CDR3: TGTGCCAGCAGTGCCGGGGGGTGGGATGGCTACACCTTC. The rearrangement links TRBV6-1 to TRBJ1-2, with D possibly TRBD1 on 5 matching bases. V was shortened by 4 bases and J by 6 bases, with 12 bases between the two germline ends. The length of the CDR3 is 13 residues. CDR1 and CDR2 (germline): MNHNS, SASEGT.

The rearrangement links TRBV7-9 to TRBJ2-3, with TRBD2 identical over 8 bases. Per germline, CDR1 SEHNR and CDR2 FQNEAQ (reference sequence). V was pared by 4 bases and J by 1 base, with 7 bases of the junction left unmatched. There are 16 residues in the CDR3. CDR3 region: CASSSNGGGRTDTQYF. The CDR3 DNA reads TGTGCCAGCAGCTCGAACGGCGGGGGGCGCACAGATACGCAGTATTTT.

CDR3 bases: TGTGCCAGCAGCCCCCGCTCCCAGTCCGCCGCTAACTATGGCTACACCTTC. It encodes CASSPRSQSAANYGYTF. V and J are TRBV7-8 and TRBJ1-2; D is uncertain. This CDR3 contains 17 residues. V was pared by 5 bases and J by 0 bases, with 19 bases between. The germline gives CDR1 SGHVS, CDR2 FQNEAQ.

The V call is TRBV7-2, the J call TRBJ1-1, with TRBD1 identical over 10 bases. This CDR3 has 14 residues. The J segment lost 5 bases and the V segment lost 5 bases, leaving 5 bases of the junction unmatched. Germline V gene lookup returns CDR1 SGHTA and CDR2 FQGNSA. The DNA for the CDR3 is TGTGCCAGCAGCAGACAGGGGGCTGGAACTGAAGCTTTCTTT. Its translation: CASSRQGAGTEAFF.

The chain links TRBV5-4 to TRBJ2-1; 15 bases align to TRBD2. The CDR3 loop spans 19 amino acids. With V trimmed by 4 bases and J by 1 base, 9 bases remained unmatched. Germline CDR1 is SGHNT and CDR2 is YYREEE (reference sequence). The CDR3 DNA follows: TGTGCCAGCAGCGATCCGGGACTAGCGGGAGGACGATCCTACAATGAGCAGTTCTTC. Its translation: CASSDPGLAGGRSYNEQFF. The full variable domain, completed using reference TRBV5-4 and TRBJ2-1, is ETGVTQSPTHLIKTRGQQVTLRCSSQSGHNTVSWYQQALGQGPQFIFQYYREEENGRGNFPPRFSGLQFPNYSSELNVNALELDDSALYLCASSDPGLAGGRSYNEQFFGPGTRLTVL.

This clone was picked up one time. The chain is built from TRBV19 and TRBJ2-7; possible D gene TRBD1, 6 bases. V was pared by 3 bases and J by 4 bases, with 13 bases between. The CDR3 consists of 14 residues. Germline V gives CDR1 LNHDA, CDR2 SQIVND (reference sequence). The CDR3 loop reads CASSMAGAGYEQYF. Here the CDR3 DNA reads TGTGCCAGTAGTATGGCAGGGGCTGGGTACGAGCAGTACTTC.